This T cell receptor beta chain was obtained from a study of persistence of HIV-infected CD4 T cells. Study details: Donors had been on suppressive ART for a median of 8 years. Multiple blood draws of up to roughly 200 mL, except a couple of donors with single leukapheresis.

Worth noting for this clone: The antigen is undetermined.

Cells were stimulated nonspecifically with anti-CD3/anti-CD28 magnetic beads. Sorting of responding CD4+ T cells relied on upregulated CD40 ligand together with CD69. Stimulated PBMCs had first been depleted of CD8+ T cells. V lost 0 bases, J lost 14 bases, and 15 bases lay in between. Germline lookup yields CDR1 SGHRS and CDR2 YFSETQ. This CDR3 region has 14 residues. This was the immunoSEQ version 4 assay in survey mode. Clones were sequenced by immunoSEQ multiplex PCR, and TCRdb holds only the in-frame ones, with some missing. The top ten hold approximately 1.8% of the sample, which has 35,000 to 50,000 clones, 91% seen once. Regarding the study as a whole: Compared with CD3/CD28-stimulated cells, CMV- and Gag-responding cells showed lower TCRbeta richness.

This sample comprised CD4+ T cells sorted from PBMCs after roughly 18-hour stimulation, obtained from a patient who received antiretroviral therapy. This TCR was sampled from an adult man with HIV who was CMV-seropositive. This chain joins TRBV5-1 and TRBJ1-6; D ambiguous. CDR3 residues: CASSLGTSRETLHF. The CDR3 nucleotides are TGCGCCAGCAGCTTGGGGACCTCGAGGGAGACCCTCCACTTT.